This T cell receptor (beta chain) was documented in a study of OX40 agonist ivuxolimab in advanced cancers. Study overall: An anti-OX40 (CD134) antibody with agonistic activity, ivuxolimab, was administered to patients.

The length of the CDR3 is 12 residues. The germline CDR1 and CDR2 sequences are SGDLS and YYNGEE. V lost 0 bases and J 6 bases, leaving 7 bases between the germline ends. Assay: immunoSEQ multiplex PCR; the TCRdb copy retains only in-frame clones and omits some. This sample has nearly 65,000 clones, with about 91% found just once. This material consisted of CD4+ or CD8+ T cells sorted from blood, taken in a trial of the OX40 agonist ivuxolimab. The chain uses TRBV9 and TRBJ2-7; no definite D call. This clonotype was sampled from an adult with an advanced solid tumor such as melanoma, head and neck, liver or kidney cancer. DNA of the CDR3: TGTGCCAGCAGCGTAGGAGGTGCCGAGCAGTACTTC. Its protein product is CASSVGGAEQYF.